This TCR beta chain was recovered during a study of cytomegalovirus exposure and HLA in healthy donors. On the study more broadly: Of all 380 or so donors who were genotyped, under 90% belonged to the Caucasian-associated ancestry cluster. Whole-study findings and limits: Excluded were some V segments that proved indistinguishable, including TRBV6-2 and TRBV6-3. According to an earlier analysis, most TCR beta V segments yielded productive rearrangements about 87% or about 30% of the time.

Comment on this clone: Its antigen is not identified.

The PCR made use of 60 Vbeta and 13 Jbeta primers. Produced via immunoSEQ multiplex PCR; TCRdb's table is partial and in-frame only. Of about 140,000 clones in the sample, approximately 79% are singletons; the top ten hold less than 1.5%. The V gene lost 6 bases and the J gene lost 2 bases, with 11 bases spanning the gap. The CDR3 covers 14 residues. Germline assignment: CDR1 MNHEY and CDR2 SVGAGI. V gene TRBV6-5 combines with J gene TRBJ2-1, with D tentatively TRBD1 (6 bases). This TCR was recovered from a female donor in good health and CMV-seronegative. Material for sequencing was PBMCs. DNA of the CDR3: TGTGCCAGCAGAAGGGGGAGCACCTACAATGAGCAGTTCTTC. This sequence encodes CASRRGSTYNEQFF.